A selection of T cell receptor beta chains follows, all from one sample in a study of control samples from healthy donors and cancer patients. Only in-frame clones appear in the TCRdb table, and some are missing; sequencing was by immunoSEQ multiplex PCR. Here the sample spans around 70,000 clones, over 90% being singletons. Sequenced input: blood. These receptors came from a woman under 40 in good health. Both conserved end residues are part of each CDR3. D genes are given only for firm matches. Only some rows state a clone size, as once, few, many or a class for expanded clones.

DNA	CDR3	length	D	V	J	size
TGTGCCAGCAGCCAAGATCTGTGGAATCAGCCCCAGCATTTT	CASSQDLWNQPQHF	14	NA	TRBV3-1/TRBV3-2	TRBJ1-5	once
TGTGCCAGCAGCTTGCCCCGGGCAGCCCAAGAGACCCAGTACTTC	CASSLPRAAQETQYF	15	NA	TRBV5-4	TRBJ2-5	NA
TGTGCCAGTAGTCCTTGGGGGGCTGGCTATGGCTACACCTTC	CASSPWGAGYGYTF	14	NA	TRBV19	TRBJ1-2	NA
TGTGCCAGCAGTTCGGGGCAGGGGCATGGTTCACCCCTCCACTTT	CASSSGQGHGSPLHF	15	NA	TRBV27	TRBJ1-6	NA
TGTGCCAGCAGATGGGACAGCCTGAACACTGAAGCTTTCTTT	CASRWDSLNTEAFF	14	TRBD1	TRBV27	TRBJ1-1	NA
TGTGCCAGCAGGCGGGGGGGGAACACCGGGGAGCTGTTTTTT	CASRRGGNTGELFF	14	TRBD2	TRBV6-5	TRBJ2-2	NA
TGTGCCAGCAGTTACTCGAATGGCAACATTGGCACTGAAGCTTTCTTT	CASSYSNGNIGTEAFF	16	NA	TRBV6-5	TRBJ1-1	NA
TGTGCCAGCAGTGAGGGCGACAAGTACCACTATGGCTACACCTTC	CASSEGDKYHYGYTF	15	NA	TRBV6-1	TRBJ1-2	NA
TGCGCCAGCAGCCAAGAACCTGGAACAGAAGCCTACAATGAGCAGTTCTTC	CASSQEPGTEAYNEQFF	17	NA	TRBV4-1	TRBJ2-1	NA
TGTGCCAGCAGTTACGGACAGGGAATTTCTGGAAACACCATATATTTT	CASSYGQGISGNTIYF	16	TRBD1	TRBV6-5	TRBJ1-3	NA
TGCGCCAGCAGCCCAACCCCCGGGACAGAGAATGAGCAGTTCTTC	CASSPTPGTENEQFF	15	TRBD1	TRBV5-1	TRBJ2-1	NA
TGTGCCAGCAGTTTAGGGGAGCCAGATACGCAGTATTTT	CASSLGEPDTQYF	13	NA	TRBV12-3/TRBV12-4	TRBJ2-3	NA
TGTGCCACCGAGGGGAACACCGGGGAGCTGTTTTTT	CATEGNTGELFF	12	NA	TRBV24-1	TRBJ2-2	NA
TGTGCCAGCAGCCTGCTCCGTTATAATTCACCCCTCCACTTT	CASSLLRYNSPLHF	14	NA	TRBV7-9	TRBJ1-6	NA
TGTGCCAGCATTCAACAGGGGGGGAATGGCAATCAGCCCCAGCATTTT	CASIQQGGNGNQPQHF	16	TRBD1	TRBV28	TRBJ1-5	NA
TGCGCCAGTGCTGACACAGGGGGCCTCACAGATACGCAGTATTTT	CASADTGGLTDTQYF	15	TRBD1	TRBV5-1	TRBJ2-3	NA
TGTGCCAGCAGCTCCGGGTACACCAATCAGCCCCAGCATTTT	CASSSGYTNQPQHF	14	NA	TRBV7-8	TRBJ1-5	NA
TGTGCCAGCAGTGAAGCGCGGCGGCAAGAGACCCAGTACTTC	CASSEARRQETQYF	14	NA	TRBV6-1	TRBJ2-5	NA
TGCAGTGCTAGTCGGACAGAATTTGAGCAGTTCTTC	CSASRTEFEQFF	12	NA	TRBV20-1	TRBJ2-1	NA
TGTGCCAGCAGCTTGGACCTAGGGGAGGTAAATTCACCCCTCCACTTT	CASSLDLGEVNSPLHF	16	NA	TRBV5-6	TRBJ1-6	NA
TGTGCCAGCAGCCACGGGACCGCCAACGTCCTGACTTTC	CASSHGTANVLTF	13	NA	TRBV3-1/TRBV3-2	TRBJ2-6	NA
TGTGCCAGCAGTTACTTCGAGAGAAGCGGAAACACAGATACGCAGTATTTT	CASSYFERSGNTDTQYF	17	NA	TRBV6-2/TRBV6-3	TRBJ2-3	NA
TGTGCCAGCAGCATGCCTGGGTGGGGGAGAAATGAGCAGTTCTTC	CASSMPGWGRNEQFF	15	NA	TRBV6-6	TRBJ2-1	once
TGTGCCAGCAGCGAAACTAACAGCTACTCACCCCTCCACTTT	CASSETNSYSPLHF	14	NA	TRBV14	TRBJ1-6	NA
TGTGCCAGCAGCTCAAGGGGACAGCGGATTTACGAGCAGTACTTC	CASSSRGQRIYEQYF	15	TRBD1	TRBV7-9	TRBJ2-7	NA